What follows are 17 T cell receptor beta chains derived from one specimen sequenced in a study of blood T cell repertoires in COVID-19. The protocol was immunoSEQ multiplex PCR, while the TCRdb copy is restricted to in-frame clones and leaves out a portion. In the table there are 140,000 or so clones, 75% to 90% of which are singletons. Sequencing used peripheral blood. The source is a woman aged 55-69 years with active COVID-19.

The CDR3, as DNA: TGCAGCGCGGTGCGCGGGAACACTGAAGCTTTCTTT. This encodes CSAVRGNTEAFF. The chain carries TRBV29-1 and TRBJ1-1, with D uncertain. This CDR3 spans 12 amino acids. Germline CDR1 is SQVTM and CDR2 is ANQGSEA. The germline V and J ends were trimmed by 7 bases and 1 base, with 10 bases remaining between them.

The chain recombines TRBV5-1 with TRBJ2-1, with a weak D call TRBD2 (6 bases). The CDR3 contains 15 residues. V lost 5 bases and J lost 5, with 17 bases in between. CDR1 and CDR2 (germline): SGHRS, YFSETQ. CDR3 amino acids: CASRDGGIGNNEQFF. The CDR3 DNA sequence: TGCGCCAGCAGGGATGGGGGGATTGGGAACAATGAGCAGTTCTTC.

The V and J genes are TRBV18 and TRBJ2-7; TRBD2 aligns across 11 bases. The CDR3 totals 13 residues. In germline, CDR1 is KGHSH, CDR2 LQKENI. The V gene end was trimmed by 5 bases and the J gene end by 6 bases; junction bases not matched to a gene: 3. The CDR3 region has the DNA TGTGCCAGCTCAGCCGGGACTAGCGGCGAGCAGTACTTC. Its protein product is CASSAGTSGEQYF. Complete variable domain (other parts from reference TRBV18 and TRBJ2-7): NAGVMQNPRHLVRRRGQEARLRCSPMKGHSHVYWYRQLPEEGLKFMVYLQKENIIDESGMPKERFSAEFPKEGPSILRIQQVVRGDSAAYFCASSAGTSGEQYFGPGTRLTVT.

The chain uses TRBV4-1 and TRBJ2-3; the D gene is possibly TRBD1 (6 bases). Germline CDR1 reads MGHRA; CDR2 reads YSYEKL. Between the trimmed V and J ends, which lost 3 bases and 0 bases, there was a span of 10 bases. The length of the CDR3 is 15 residues. As DNA, the CDR3 is TGCGCCAGCAGCCATTCCGGACAGAGCACAGATACGCAGTATTTT. Encoded protein: CASSHSGQSTDTQYF.

This clone came up once. The rearrangement uses TRBV2 and TRBJ1-1; D remains ambiguous. The germline V gene encodes CDR1 SNHLY and CDR2 FYNNEI. Trimming took off 7 bases at V and 6 bases at J, with 18 bases between the two ends. The CDR3 extends over 14 amino acids. CDR3 loop: CASNTLALGAEAFF. CDR3 bases: TGTGCCAGCAATACTTTGGCTTTGGGCGCTGAAGCTTTCTTT.

This clone was counted a single time. The V and J genes are TRBV3-1 (or the pseudogene TRBV3-2) and TRBJ2-7; D is perhaps TRBD2 (5 bases). The length of the CDR3 is 16 residues. Germline V gene lookup returns CDR1 LGHDT and CDR2 YNNKEL (reference sequence). V lost 3 bases, J lost 3 bases, and 18 bases lay in between. DNA for the CDR3: TGTGCCAGCAGCCACGGATCAGCGGAGATCAACTACGAGCAGTACTTC. This sequence encodes CASSHGSAEINYEQYF.

This chain uses TRBV19 with TRBJ1-5; 10 nucleotides align to TRBD1. The CDR3 contains 16 residues. Germline trimming cut 5 bases from V and 9 bases from J; bases unmatched to any gene: 13. The germline CDR1 and CDR2 sequences are LNHDA and SQIVND (reference sequence). Here the CDR3 reads CASSPLTGGDLLPQHF. DNA for the CDR3: TGTGCCAGTAGTCCCCTGACAGGGGGCGATCTTTTGCCCCAGCATTTT.

The chain carries TRBV7-8 and TRBJ1-1; a weak D match, TRBD1 (6 bases). Looked up from germline, CDR1 is SGHVS and CDR2 is FQNEAQ. V was shortened by 3 bases and J by 2 bases, with 10 bases between the two germline ends. This CDR3 contains 14 residues. This CDR3 is CASSFGQSNTEAFF. The CDR3 DNA sequence: TGTGCCAGCAGCTTCGGACAGTCTAACACTGAAGCTTTCTTT.

This clone was found a few times. The chain has TRBV28 and TRBJ1-6, with 9 positions matching TRBD1. Germline V CDR1 and CDR2: MDHEN, SYDVKM. Germline trimming cut 7 bases from V and 10 bases from J; bases unmatched to any gene: 11. The CDR3 is 15 amino acids. CDR3 protein: CASTLRDRVGSPLHF. CDR3 in DNA: TGTGCCAGCACCCTCCGGGACAGGGTGGGATCACCCCTCCACTTT.

Worth noting for this clone: A junction end diverges from the germline sequence, so it may reflect a read error. This chain joins TRBV28 and TRBJ1-6; TRBD1 aligns across 8 bases. The CDR3 sequence is 11 residues long. Germline V gene lookup returns CDR1 MDHEN and CDR2 SYDVKM. As DNA, the CDR3 is TGTGCCAGCAGTTTCAGGGGGCTACAGTTCTTT. This codes for CASSFRGLQFF.

The chain couples TRBV6-5 to TRBJ1-6, with TRBD1 as a possible D gene (5 bases). Germline V gives CDR1 MNHEY, CDR2 SVGAGI. This CDR3 has 15 residues. V shed 3 bases and J shed 6 bases, with 12 bases lying between them. The CDR3 spells CASSYIRARNSPLHF. In nucleotides, the CDR3 is TGTGCCAGCAGTTATATCAGGGCCCGTAATTCACCCCTCCACTTT.

This clone was seen only once. The chain couples TRBV28 to TRBJ2-5; D not resolved. This CDR3 spans 14 amino acids. V lost 5 bases and J lost 4, with 14 bases in between. Germline V gene lookup returns CDR1 MDHEN and CDR2 SYDVKM. Written as DNA, the CDR3 is TGTGCCAGCAGTGATGTAACCTTAGCAGAGACCCAGTACTTC. It codes for CASSDVTLAETQYF.

The rearrangement joins TRBV19 to TRBJ2-1; no clear D gene. Germline lookup yields CDR1 LNHDA and CDR2 SQIVND (reference sequence). The CDR3 extends over 13 amino acids. V lost 9 bases, J lost 0 bases, and 9 bases lay in between. CDR3 DNA sequence: TGTGCCAGCCTCGAGCCCTCCTACAATGAGCAGTTCTTC. Translated: CASLEPSYNEQFF.

The rearrangement uses TRBV24-1 and TRBJ1-5, with 10 bases identical to TRBD1. CDR3 length: 15 amino acids. V shed 8 bases, J shed 4 bases, and the junction held 7 bases outside the gene matches. Germline values: CDR1 KGHDR, CDR2 SFDVKD. CDR3: CATTIDRGRNQPQHF. CDR3 DNA sequence: TGTGCCACCACTATCGACAGGGGGCGAAATCAGCCCCAGCATTTT.

This chain links TRBV6-5 with TRBJ1-4; D possibly corresponds to TRBD1 (5 bases). The V gene lost 6 bases and the J gene lost 7 bases, with 18 bases spanning the gap. The germline CDR1 and CDR2 sequences are MNHEY and SVGAGI. This CDR3 comprises 15 residues. CDR3 DNA: TGTGCCAGCAGCCGGCGAGGGACGGAGGGTGAAAAACTGTTTTTT. Residues: CASSRRGTEGEKLFF.

The chain uses TRBV5-1 and TRBJ2-7; maybe TRBD1 (5 bases). V lost 0 bases and J 2 bases, leaving 12 bases between the germline ends. CDR1 is SGHRS and CDR2 is YFSETQ in the germline V gene. The CDR3 length is 15 residues. CDR3 DNA sequence: TGCGCCAGCAGCTTGGTCAGGGCGTGGGCCTACGAGCAGTACTTC. Protein product: CASSLVRAWAYEQYF.

V and J are TRBV4-3 and TRBJ2-7, with D perhaps TRBD1 (6 bases). V was cut by 1 base and J by 1 base, with 17 bases left in between. CDR1 and CDR2 from the germline V gene are LGHNA and YSLEER. The CDR3 has 17 residues. DNA of the CDR3: TGCGCCAGCAGCCAAGCCCCTCCGCCGGACAGTTCCTACGAGCAGTACTTC. Translated, it gives CASSQAPPPDSSYEQYF.